These 15 T cell receptor beta chains were sequenced from one sample in a study of cytomegalovirus exposure and HLA in healthy donors (dated by TCRdb to about 2017). The library relied on the immunoSEQ multiplex PCR assay. For the multiplex PCR, a mixture combining 60 forward primers for TCR Vbeta segments and 13 reverse primers for TCR Jbeta segments was used. Sourced from immuneACCESS, this table was stored by TCRdb with only in-frame sequences that have V and J called. A share of the clones is absent; for the studies checked, an unresolved V gene accounts for under half, and the remainder has no known explanation. The sample profile shows 100,000 to 150,000 clones; approximately 70% of them were found once. The ten biggest clones cover 1.5% of the sample. The sequenced sample consisted of PBMCs. Source of these receptors: a man aged 18 to 29 in good health and CMV-seronegative.

The chain recombines TRBV5-1 with TRBJ2-3; 8 bases agree with TRBD1. Germline CDR1 reads SGHRS; CDR2 reads YFSETQ. The length of the CDR3 is 14 residues. Trimming at V came to 4 bases and at J to 1 base, leaving 2 bases not matched to a gene. This CDR3 is CASSTGQGTDTQYF. The CDR3 bases are TGCGCCAGCAGCACGGGACAGGGCACAGATACGCAGTATTTT.

The V gene is TRBV28, the J gene TRBJ1-3; weak D call: TRBD1 (5 bases). V gave up 3 bases and J gave up 0 bases, with 15 bases separating them. Germline V gene sequence: CDR1 MDHEN, CDR2 SYDVKM. There are 17 residues in the CDR3. CDR3 amino acids: CASSFVGQGISGNTIYF. The CDR3 DNA follows: TGTGCCAGCAGTTTCGTCGGCCAGGGCATCTCTGGAAACACCATATATTTT.

The chain carries TRBV5-4 and TRBJ2-3, with D maybe TRBD2 (5 bases). CDR3 length equals 14 residues. The V end lost 4 bases, the J end lost 1 base, and 10 bases lay between the germline ends. Per germline, CDR1 SGHNT and CDR2 YYREEE (reference sequence). As DNA, the CDR3 is TGTGCCAGCAGCCCACGGACTGGCACAGATACGCAGTATTTT. This codes for CASSPRTGTDTQYF.

For the CDR3, the DNA is TGTGCCAGCAGCGCGGGACAGCAAAATGAAAAACTGTTTTTT. It translates to CASSAGQQNEKLFF. The V call is TRBV9, the J call TRBJ1-4, with 7 bases aligning to TRBD1. Per germline, CDR1 SGDLS and CDR2 YYNGEE. The CDR3 is made up of 14 amino acids. V was clipped by 3 bases and J by 5 bases; unmatched bases: 4.

The rearrangement joins TRBV7-9 to TRBJ2-7; 7 bases agree with TRBD2. The junction had 1 base not matched to a gene; V was cut back by 4 bases and J by 7 bases. This CDR3 is built from 11 residues. The germline CDR1 and CDR2 sequences are SEHNR and FQNEAQ (reference sequence). CDR3 protein: CASSSGGEQYF. In nucleotides, the CDR3 is TGTGCCAGCAGCTCCGGGGGGGAGCAGTACTTC.

CDR3 protein: CASSRWARDTEAFF. CDR3 DNA: TGTGCCAGTAGTAGGTGGGCCAGGGACACTGAAGCTTTCTTT. The chain combines TRBV19 with TRBJ1-1; possibly TRBD1 for D (5 bases). The CDR3 is 14 amino acids. From germline, CDR1 is LNHDA and CDR2 SQIVND (reference sequence). V lost 4 bases to trimming and J lost 3 bases, with 12 bases between them.

The J gene is TRBJ1-1, the V gene TRBV19; 9 bases agree with TRBD1. Looked up from germline, CDR1 is LNHDA and CDR2 is SQIVND (reference sequence). V gave up 3 bases and J gave up 4 bases; unmatched junction bases: 9. This CDR3 region has 16 residues. In nucleotides, the CDR3 is TGTGCCAGTAGTATCCGTACAGGGGGCCTCGGCACTGAAGCTTTCTTT. This codes for CASSIRTGGLGTEAFF.

This clone was seen a few times. CDR3 region: CASSLMPGGTDTQYF. CDR3 DNA sequence: TGTGCCAGCAGCTTAATGCCAGGGGGCACAGATACGCAGTATTTT. V and J are TRBV11-2 and TRBJ2-3; D is perhaps TRBD1 (6 bases). V was pared by 2 bases and J by 1 base, with 10 bases between. Germline CDR1 is SGHAT and CDR2 is FQNNGV. The CDR3 runs to 15 residues.

J is TRBJ2-5 and V is TRBV7-2, with D possibly matching TRBD1 (6 bases). This CDR3 region has 15 residues. The germline V gene has CDR1 SGHTA and CDR2 FQGNSA. V was shortened by 4 bases and J by 2 bases, with 14 bases between the two germline ends. DNA of the CDR3: TGTGCCAGCAGCTCACTGACAGGAATTCAAGAGACCCAGTACTTC. It is translated as CASSSLTGIQETQYF.

The V call is TRBV27, the J call TRBJ2-7; 9 bases match TRBD1. Germline trimming cut 8 bases from V and 3 bases from J; bases unmatched to any gene: 8. The germline CDR1 and CDR2 sequences are MNHEY and SMNVEV (reference sequence). The CDR3 covers 14 residues. The CDR3 DNA reads TGTGCCAGCTCCCTCGTGGGACAGGGCTACGAGCAGTACTTC. Translation: CASSLVGQGYEQYF.

The rearrangement links TRBV6-6 to TRBJ2-1, with a possible D match to TRBD1 (7 bases). The germline V gene has CDR1 MNHNY and CDR2 SVGAGI (reference sequence). Trimming cost V 5 bases and J 7 bases, with 21 bases left between them. The CDR3 is 16 amino acids. CDR3 bases: TGTGCCAGCAGTCCCGGAGGGCCAGGGGGTGGGAATGAGCAGTTCTTC. Protein sequence: CASSPGGPGGGNEQFF.

A remark on this clone: Other DNA sequences within the sample encode an identical CDR3. This sequence joins TRBV5-1 and TRBJ1-3; no reliable D call. This CDR3 has 14 residues. The V end lost 0 bases, the J end lost 1 base, and 5 bases lay between the germline ends. Germline CDR1 reads SGHRS; CDR2 reads YFSETQ. Here the CDR3 reads CASSLAGSGNTIYF. DNA of the CDR3: TGCGCCAGCAGCTTGGCGGGGTCTGGAAACACCATATATTTT.

The genes are TRBV10-3 and TRBJ2-5; 8 positions agree with TRBD2. With 6 bases clipped from V and 4 bases from J, the junction kept 7 bases outside the gene matches. The germline V gene has CDR1 ENHRY and CDR2 SYGVKD. The CDR3 loop spans 14 amino acids. CDR3 nucleotide sequence: TGTGCCATCAGCGCCGGGAGGGGAGGAGAGACCCAGTACTTC. It translates to CAISAGRGGETQYF.

V gene TRBV5-8 combines with J gene TRBJ2-7; 7 bases are a match to TRBD1. J was trimmed by 5 bases and V by 5 bases; bases with no gene match: 13. The CDR3 extends over 15 amino acids. Germline V CDR1 and CDR2: SGHTS, YDEGEE. DNA of the CDR3: TGTGCCAGCAGTTCCGGTACCAGGGGGATCCACGAGCAGTACTTC. Protein product: CASSSGTRGIHEQYF.

V and J are TRBV13 and TRBJ1-2, with 7 bases fitting TRBD1. Germline CDR1 and CDR2: PRHDT and FYEKMQ (reference sequence). This CDR3 is 15 amino acids long. Trimming cost V 0 bases and J 7 bases; bases outside gene matches: 8. The CDR3 reads CASSLGDRESGGYTF. The DNA for the CDR3 is TGTGCCAGCAGCTTAGGAGACAGGGAGTCCGGTGGCTACACCTTC.